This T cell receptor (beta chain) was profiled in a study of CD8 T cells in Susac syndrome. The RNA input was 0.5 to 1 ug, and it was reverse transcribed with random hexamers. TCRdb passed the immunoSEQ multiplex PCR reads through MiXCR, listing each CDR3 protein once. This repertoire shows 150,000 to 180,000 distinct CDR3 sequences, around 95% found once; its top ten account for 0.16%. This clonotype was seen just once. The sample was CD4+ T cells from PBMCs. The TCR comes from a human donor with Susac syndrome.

The CDR3 protein is CASSGLDRGYEQYF. The CDR3 DNA reads TGTGCCAGCAGCGGGCTGGACAGGGGCTACGAGCAGTACTTC. The chain uses TRBV9 and TRBJ2-7; TRBD1 matches 9 bases. From germline, CDR1 is SGDLS and CDR2 YYNGEE. J gave up 3 bases and V 3 bases, and 4 bases lay outside the gene matches. CDR3 size: 14 residues.